This T cell receptor (beta chain) was sequenced for a study of a mutant IDH1 vaccine in newly diagnosed glioma. Study-level information: Treated patients, about 62% male and roughly 40% female, averaged about 40 years of age. Patients arrived already treated with radiotherapy, temozolomide, or both, most having had both.

Measured with immunoSEQ multiplex PCR; TCRdb has only the in-frame clones, and not every one. The repertoire has roughly 30,000 clones, around 84% of them found once; the top ten carry 15%. Losses at the gene ends were 6 bases for V and 2 bases for J; bases not matched to a gene: 5. The CDR3 runs to 14 residues. CDR1 MNHNS and CDR2 SASEGT come from the germline V gene. This clone has a single count. Its antigen is unknown. As for time point: week 35, safety follow-up. Each dose delivered 300 ug of mutant IDH1 20-mer peptide subcutaneously with imiquimod. The sample here was PBMCs, taken from a glioma patient whose treatment included an IDH1 peptide vaccine. The TCR originated in a man aged 30 to 45 with glioma. The chain joins TRBV6-1 to TRBJ2-7; 9 bases match TRBD1. The CDR3 loop is CASRPGTGPYEQYF. The CDR3 DNA is TGTGCCAGCAGGCCAGGGACAGGGCCCTACGAGCAGTACTTC.